The rows below give T cell receptor beta chains drawn from one sample of a study of Graves' ophthalmopathy and Graves' hyperthyroidism. TCRdb used MiXCR to reprocess the multiplex PCR reads, holding one entry per CDR3 protein. This table has approximately 15,000 distinct CDR3 sequences, 46% appearing once. The material sequenced was peripheral blood. Receptors originate from a woman aged 40 to 50 with stable Graves' hyperthyroidism. Both conserved end residues are trimmed from each CDR3. Each record gives: clone size, V gene, CDR3 protein. A clone size is listed for some rows: how often the clone was seen (once, few, many), or a class if it is expanded.

size: NA; V: TRBV30; CDR3: AWRPSGRGDTDTQY
size: few; V: TRBV10-3; CDR3: AITRTSGSTDTQY
size: NA; V: TRBV19; CDR3: ASSMGGQSSYGYT
size: many; V: TRBV7-9; CDR3: ASSGDRAEKLF
size: NA; V: TRBV5-5; CDR3: ASSSKGIMNTGELF
size: many; V: TRBV6-2/TRBV6-3; CDR3: ASSWNYGYT
size: few; V: TRBV10-1; CDR3: ASSEAGGAGETQY
size: NA; V: TRBV5-8; CDR3: ASSLIPNRDTEAF
size: many; V: TRBV9; CDR3: ASSARRPEREGTDTQY
size: few; V: TRBV6-1; CDR3: ACSEDDYQPQH
size: many; V: TRBV3-1; CDR3: ASSRGTVHSPLH